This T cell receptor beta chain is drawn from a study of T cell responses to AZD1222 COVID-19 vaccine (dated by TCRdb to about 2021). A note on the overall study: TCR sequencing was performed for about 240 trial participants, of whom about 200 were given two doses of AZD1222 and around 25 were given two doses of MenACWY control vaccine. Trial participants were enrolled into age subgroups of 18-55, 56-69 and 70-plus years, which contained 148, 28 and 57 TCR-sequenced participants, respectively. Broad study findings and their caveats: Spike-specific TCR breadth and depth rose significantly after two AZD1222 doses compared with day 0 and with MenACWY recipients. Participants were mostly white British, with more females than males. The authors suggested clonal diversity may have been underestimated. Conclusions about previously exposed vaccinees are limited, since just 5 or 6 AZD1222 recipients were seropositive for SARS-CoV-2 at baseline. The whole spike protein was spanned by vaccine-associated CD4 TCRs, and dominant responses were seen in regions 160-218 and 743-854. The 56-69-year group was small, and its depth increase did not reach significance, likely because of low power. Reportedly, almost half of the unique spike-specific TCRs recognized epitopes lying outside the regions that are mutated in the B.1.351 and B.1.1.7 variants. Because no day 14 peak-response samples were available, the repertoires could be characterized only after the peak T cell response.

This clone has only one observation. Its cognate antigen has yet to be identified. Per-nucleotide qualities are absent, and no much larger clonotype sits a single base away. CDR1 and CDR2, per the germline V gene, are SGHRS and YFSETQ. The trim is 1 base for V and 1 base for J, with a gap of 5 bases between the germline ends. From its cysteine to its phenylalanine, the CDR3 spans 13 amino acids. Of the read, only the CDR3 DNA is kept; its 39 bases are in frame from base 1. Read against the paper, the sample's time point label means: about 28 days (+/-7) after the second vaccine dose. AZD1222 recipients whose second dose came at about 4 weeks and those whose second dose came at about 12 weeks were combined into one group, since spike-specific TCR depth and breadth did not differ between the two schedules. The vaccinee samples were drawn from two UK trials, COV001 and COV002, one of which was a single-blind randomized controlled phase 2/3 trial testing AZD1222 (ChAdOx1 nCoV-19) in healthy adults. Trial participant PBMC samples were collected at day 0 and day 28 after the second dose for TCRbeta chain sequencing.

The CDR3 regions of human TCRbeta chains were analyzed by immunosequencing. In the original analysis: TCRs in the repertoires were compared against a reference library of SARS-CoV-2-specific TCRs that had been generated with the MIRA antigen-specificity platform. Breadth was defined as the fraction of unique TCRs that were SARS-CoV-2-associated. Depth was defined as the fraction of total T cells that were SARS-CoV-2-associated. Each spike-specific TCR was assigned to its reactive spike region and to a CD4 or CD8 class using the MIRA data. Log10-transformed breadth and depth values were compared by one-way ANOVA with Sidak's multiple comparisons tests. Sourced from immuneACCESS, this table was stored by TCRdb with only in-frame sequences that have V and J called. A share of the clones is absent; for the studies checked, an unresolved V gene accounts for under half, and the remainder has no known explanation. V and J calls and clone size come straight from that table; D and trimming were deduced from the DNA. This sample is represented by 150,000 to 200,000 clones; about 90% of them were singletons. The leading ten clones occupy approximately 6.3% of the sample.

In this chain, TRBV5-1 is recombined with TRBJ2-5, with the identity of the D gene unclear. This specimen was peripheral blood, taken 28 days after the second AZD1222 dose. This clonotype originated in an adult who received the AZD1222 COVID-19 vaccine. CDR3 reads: CASSLIAQETQYF. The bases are TGCGCCAGCAGCTTGATCGCCCAAGAGACCCAGTACTTC.